The clone carrying this T cell receptor beta chain appeared a single time. As yet, its antigen is unknown. Sequenced by immunoSEQ multiplex PCR; TCRdb stores in-frame clones only, minus some. The sample contains about 12,000 clones, 87% of which appear only once. Germline lookup yields CDR1 MNHEY and CDR2 SVGAGI. CDR3 length: 13 amino acids. V dropped 5 bases and J dropped 3 bases, with 11 bases sitting between them. These data are taken from a study of OX40 agonist ivuxolimab in advanced cancers. The overall study: The dose-escalation group included hepatocellular carcinoma, melanoma, renal cell carcinoma and head and neck cancer.

Study-wide findings and caveats: CD8+ T cells (on average) carried more expanded clones than CD4+ T cells. Clonal expansion was seen in CD4+ and CD8+ blood T cells by week 6 at 0.1 to 3.0 mg/kg.

The rearrangement links TRBV6-5 to TRBJ2-7, with D possibly matching TRBD1 (5 bases). Sequenced here: CD4+ or CD8+ T cells sorted from blood, sampled in a trial of the OX40 agonist ivuxolimab. The source of this sequence is an adult with an advanced solid tumor such as melanoma, head and neck, liver or kidney cancer. The CDR3 sequence: CASSPRQIYEQYF. Here the CDR3 DNA reads TGTGCCAGCAGTCCGCGACAGATCTACGAGCAGTACTTC.